This T cell receptor (beta chain) was obtained from a study of cytomegalovirus exposure and HLA in healthy donors. In regard to this clone: The antigen remains unidentified.

Whole-study results and caveats: HLA allele associations emerged for roughly 16,000 TCR beta sequences in a later analysis, at 0.05 false discovery rate. In a later analysis, several top co-occurrence clusters appeared linked to parvovirus B19, influenza, CMV and Epstein-Barr virus. TCR sequences were mostly rare, though some public TCRs occurred in many donors.

CDR3 length: 15 residues. The trim removed 4 bases at V and 6 bases at J, leaving 7 bases unmatched. CDR1 and CDR2 from the germline V gene are SGHRS and YFSETQ. The PCR contained 60 Vbeta and 13 Jbeta primers. TCRdb keeps only in-frame clones here, not all; method: immunoSEQ multiplex PCR. The repertoire holds 110,000 or so clones, around 80% seen once, with roughly 3% in the top ten. The clonotype was recovered from a female donor in good health and CMV-seronegative. The sequenced sample was PBMCs. The chain couples TRBV5-1 to TRBJ2-1; 10 bases map to TRBD2. CDR3 region: CASSPSGGLGNEQFF. The CDR3 DNA is TGCGCCAGCAGCCCTAGCGGGGGATTGGGCAATGAGCAGTTCTTC.